Presented here are 31 T cell receptor beta chains from one specimen sequenced in a study of blood T cell repertoires in COVID-19. TCRdb's copy holds only in-frame clones and misses some; the assay was immunoSEQ multiplex PCR. This table holds about 30,000 clones, approximately 90% found once. The sequenced material came from peripheral blood. These receptors were obtained from a man aged 45-65 years with active COVID-19.

The J gene is TRBJ1-6, the V gene TRBV19; D ambiguous. This CDR3 spans 13 amino acids. In germline, CDR1 is LNHDA, CDR2 SQIVND (reference sequence). Trimming left V 4 bases short and J 7 bases short, with 8 bases between. The CDR3 spells CASSNEGNSPLHF. Here the CDR3 DNA reads TGTGCCAGTAGTAATGAGGGCAATTCACCCCTCCACTTT.

This rearrangement joins TRBV2 to TRBJ1-5; D remains unclear. The CDR3 has 13 residues. Germline V gene lookup returns CDR1 SNHLY and CDR2 FYNNEI. Trimming removed 7 bases from V and 0 bases from J, with 7 bases in between. CDR3: CASTENSNQPQHF. CDR3 bases: TGTGCCAGCACGGAGAATAGCAATCAGCCCCAGCATTTT.

This chain connects TRBV6-6 to TRBJ2-7; possibly TRBD1 for D (7 bases). The CDR3 contains 17 residues. V was cut by 5 bases and J by 6 bases, with 26 bases left in between. Germline V gives CDR1 MNHNY, CDR2 SVGAGI (reference sequence). The CDR3 is CASSRRRGRGRNGEQYF. CDR3 DNA sequence: TGTGCCAGCAGTCGACGTCGTGGCAGGGGGAGGAATGGCGAGCAGTACTTC.

The genes are TRBV9 and TRBJ2-7; 7 nucleotides agree with TRBD1. V was clipped by 4 bases and J by 2 bases; unmatched bases: 6. Germline CDR1 SGDLS, CDR2 YYNGEE. The CDR3 loop spans 14 amino acids. The CDR3 protein is CASSPGQVPYEQYF. CDR3 DNA: TGTGCCAGCAGCCCCGGACAGGTTCCCTACGAGCAGTACTTC.

This clone was counted a single time. This chain uses TRBV2 with TRBJ1-1; D ambiguous. Trimming took off 0 bases at V and 3 bases at J, with 11 bases between the two ends. This CDR3 region has 15 residues. Germline V gives CDR1 SNHLY, CDR2 FYNNEI. CDR3 sequence (DNA): TGTGCCAGCAGTGAAGCGGGAGGGTTGGACACTGAAGCTTTCTTT. Protein product: CASSEAGGLDTEAFF.

The genes are TRBV28 and TRBJ2-7, with 13 bases lining up with TRBD2. The CDR3 is made up of 16 amino acids. V was pared by 4 bases and J by 4 bases, with 7 bases of the junction left unmatched. The germline V gene has CDR1 MDHEN and CDR2 SYDVKM. The CDR3 DNA reads TGTGCCAGCAGTTCCTCGACTAGCGGGAGGCGGTACGAGCAGTACTTC. Protein sequence: CASSSSTSGRRYEQYF.

This clone was observed a handful of times. The rearrangement uses TRBV4-1 and TRBJ2-3, with TRBD2 identical over 12 bases. V shed 0 bases, J shed 5 bases, and the junction held 3 bases outside the gene matches. The CDR3 sequence is 16 residues long. Germline V gives CDR1 MGHRA, CDR2 YSYEKL. CDR3 region: CASSQELAGGGDTQYF. Written as DNA, the CDR3 is TGCGCCAGCAGCCAAGAACTAGCGGGGGGCGGAGATACGCAGTATTTT.

The V and J genes are TRBV2 and TRBJ2-7; TRBD1 agrees at 9 bases. The CDR3 loop spans 17 amino acids. Germline loops: CDR1 SNHLY, CDR2 FYNNEI. V dropped 5 bases and J dropped 5; count of bases not matched to a gene: 16. The CDR3 here is CASSPQFPGTGFNEQYF. For the CDR3, the DNA is TGTGCCAGCAGTCCACAATTTCCCGGGACAGGGTTCAACGAGCAGTACTTC. The full variable domain, completed using reference TRBV2 and TRBJ2-7, is EPEVTQTPSHQVTQMGQEVILRCVPISNHLYFYWYRQILGQKVEFLVSFYNNEISEKSEIFDDQFSVERPDGSNFTLKIRSTKLEDSAMYFCASSPQFPGTGFNEQYFGPGTRLTVT.

The chain combines TRBV2 with TRBJ2-2; 13 bases align to TRBD2. V trimming: 5 bases; J trimming: 7 bases; junction bases outside the gene matches: 7. CDR3 length: 16 amino acids. CDR1 SNHLY and CDR2 FYNNEI come from the germline V gene. The CDR3 protein is CASSFGLAGVGGELFF. The CDR3 DNA reads as TGTGCCAGCAGTTTCGGACTAGCGGGAGTGGGCGGGGAGCTGTTTTTT.

The CDR3 DNA is TGTGCCAGCTCACCATCGACACCGGGACAAGCCAGGAGTGGCTACACCTTC. The encoded protein is CASSPSTPGQARSGYTF. The J gene is TRBJ1-2, the V gene TRBV18; weak D call: TRBD1 (6 bases). Germline loops: CDR1 KGHSH, CDR2 LQKENI. Trimming cost V 2 bases and J 7 bases, with 23 bases left between them. This CDR3 comprises 17 residues.

This chain uses TRBV7-9 with TRBJ2-3; TRBD2 matches 14 bases. The CDR3 spans 17 residues. Germline-derived CDR1 and CDR2 are SEHNR and FQNEAQ (reference sequence). The V gene end was trimmed by 3 bases and the J gene end by 8 bases; junction bases not matched to a gene: 10. Here the CDR3 reads CASSLNTGTSGSGTQYF. CDR3 DNA sequence: TGTGCCAGCAGCTTGAACACCGGGACTAGCGGGAGCGGTACGCAGTATTTT.

This chain connects TRBV5-4 to TRBJ2-3; 9 nucleotides match TRBD2. This CDR3 spans 14 amino acids. CDR1 and CDR2 from the germline V gene are SGHNT and YYREEE (reference sequence). V lost 10 bases and J lost 0; bases outside the gene matches: 6. The CDR3: CAFSSGISTDTQYF. Here the CDR3 DNA reads TGTGCCTTCTCTAGCGGGATTAGCACAGATACGCAGTATTTT.

The rearrangement links TRBV18 to TRBJ2-2, with no clear D. Germline CDR1 and CDR2: KGHSH and LQKENI. CDR3 length equals 16 residues. V was shortened by 2 bases and J by 4 bases, with 14 bases between the two germline ends. The CDR3 region is CASSPALVSGTGELFF. In nucleotides, the CDR3 is TGTGCCAGCTCACCAGCTCTAGTCTCGGGCACCGGGGAGCTGTTTTTT.

This chain connects TRBV3-1 (or the pseudogene TRBV3-2) to TRBJ2-7; D is undetermined. CDR3 size: 14 residues. V was clipped by 2 bases and J by 5 bases, with 13 bases between them. Germline CDR1 reads LGHDT; CDR2 reads YNNKEL (reference sequence). CDR3 region: CASSQTGARDEQYF. The DNA of the CDR3 is TGTGCCAGCAGCCAAACCGGAGCCCGCGACGAGCAGTACTTC.

This sequence joins TRBV18 and TRBJ1-2; weak D call: TRBD1 (5 bases). The length of the CDR3 is 15 residues. The V end was cut by 5 bases, the J end by 0 bases, with 13 bases between. Germline V CDR1 and CDR2: KGHSH, LQKENI. CDR3 in amino acids: CASSLLDNSNYGYTF. CDR3 sequence (DNA): TGTGCCAGCTCATTGCTGGACAATTCTAACTATGGCTACACCTTC.

This chain connects TRBV7-2 to TRBJ1-1; D unclear. This CDR3 has 13 amino acids. The V end was cut by 2 bases, the J end by 1 base, with 5 bases between. CDR1 and CDR2 (germline): SGHTA, FQGNSA. CDR3 DNA: TGTGCCAGCAGCTTACCCTCGAACACTGAAGCTTTCTTT. As protein: CASSLPSNTEAFF.

The chain employs TRBV5-3 and TRBJ1-1; D gene ambiguous. TRBV5-3 is an ORF; its function is uncertain. The CDR3 loop spans 17 amino acids. Trimming removed 2 bases at V and 1 base at J, with 18 bases between. Here the CDR3 reads CARSFYVQDSGNTEAFF. In DNA, the CDR3 is TGTGCCAGAAGCTTCTACGTTCAGGACTCAGGGAACACTGAAGCTTTCTTT.

This clone came up once. The chain recombines TRBV5-1 with TRBJ2-1; the match to TRBD2 covers 8 bases. This CDR3 comprises 17 residues. Germline V CDR1 and CDR2: SGHRS, YFSETQ. The V and J ends lost 1 base and 0 bases, in that order; junction bases with no gene match: 6. The CDR3 bases are TGCGCCAGCAGCTTGCGGGCGGGGGGCACCTCCTACAATGAGCAGTTCTTC. Translation gives CASSLRAGGTSYNEQFF. The whole variable domain, filled in from reference TRBV5-1 and TRBJ2-1, reads KAGVTQTPRYLIKTRGQQVTLSCSPISGHRSVSWYQQTPGQGLQFLFEYFSETQRNKGNFPGRFSGRQFSNSRSEMNVSTLELGDSALYLCASSLRAGGTSYNEQFFGPGTRLTVL.

The chain couples TRBV6-5 to TRBJ1-2; 7 positions agree with TRBD1. Germline V gene lookup returns CDR1 MNHEY and CDR2 SVGAGI. The CDR3 covers 12 residues. The V and J ends lost 10 bases and 7 bases, in that order; junction bases with no gene match: 9. CDR3 in amino acids: CATRDSLTGYTF. The CDR3 bases are TGTGCCACCCGGGACAGCCTCACTGGCTACACCTTC.

The chain couples TRBV14 to TRBJ2-2; the D is unclear. The germline CDR1 and CDR2 sequences are SGHDN and FVKESK. The CDR3 runs to 15 residues. The V end was cut by 2 bases, the J end by 6 bases, with 13 bases between. Written as DNA, the CDR3 is TGTGCCAGCAGCCAACCGATTAGTTTTCCCGGGGAGCTGTTTTTT. Protein: CASSQPISFPGELFF.

This sequence joins TRBV27 and TRBJ1-2, with 8 positions matching TRBD1. CDR1 is MNHEY, CDR2 SMNVEV, per germline (reference sequence). The trim removed 4 bases at V and 4 bases at J, leaving 5 bases unmatched. The CDR3 consists of 14 residues. The CDR3 protein is CASSYHDRGYGYTF. CDR3 in DNA: TGTGCCAGCAGTTACCACGACAGGGGCTATGGCTACACCTTC.

The rearrangement uses TRBV10-3 and TRBJ2-2, with 11 bases lining up with TRBD1. This CDR3 is 16 amino acids long. With 10 bases clipped from V and 5 bases from J, the junction kept 12 bases outside the gene matches. Germline V gene sequence: CDR1 ENHRY, CDR2 SYGVKD. The CDR3 DNA reads as TGTGCCACCGCCGGGACAGGGGGGTTCCGGACCGGGGAGCTGTTTTTT. Its translation is CATAGTGGFRTGELFF.

The chain joins TRBV30 to TRBJ2-2; tentatively, D is TRBD1 (5 bases). Germline CDR1 GTSNPN, CDR2 SVGIG (reference sequence). V lost 7 bases and J 0 bases, leaving 12 bases between the germline ends. The CDR3 spans 14 residues. CDR3 region: CAFVQGSNTGELFF. DNA of the CDR3: TGTGCCTTCGTCCAGGGCTCGAACACCGGGGAGCTGTTTTTT. The full variable domain, rest sourced from reference TRBV30 and TRBJ2-2, is SQTIHQWPATLVQPVGSPLSLECTVEGTSNPNLYWYRQAAGRGLQLLFYSVGIGQISSEVPQNLSASRPQDRQFILSSKKLLLSDSGFYLCAFVQGSNTGELFFGEGSRLTVL.

The CDR3 DNA follows: TGCGCCAGCAGCTATACACCGACAGGGCTCGGCTACACCTTC. Protein product: CASSYTPTGLGYTF. The V call is TRBV5-1, the J call TRBJ1-2, with TRBD1 matching 7 bases. This CDR3 region has 14 residues. Unmatched junction bases numbered 10, after V lost 3 bases and J lost 8 bases. Germline-derived CDR1 and CDR2 are SGHRS and YFSETQ.

The CDR3 DNA reads TGTGCCAGCAGCTTAGGCCAGGGGATCAGTGAGCAGTTCTTC. This translates into CASSLGQGISEQFF. The J gene is TRBJ2-1, the V gene TRBV11-3; TRBD1 might be the D (6 bases). The CDR3 is 14 residues long. CDR1 is SGHNT, CDR2 YENEEA, per germline. Trimming pared 1 base from V and 9 bases from J, leaving 13 bases between. Combining the CDR3 with reference TRBV11-3 and TRBJ2-1 gives the whole variable domain EAGVVQSPRYKIIEKKQPVAFWCNPISGHNTLYWYLQNLGQGPELLIRYENEEAVDDSQLPKDRFSAERLKGVDSTLKIQPAELGDSAVYLCASSLGQGISEQFFGPGTRLTVL.

The rearrangement links TRBV2 to TRBJ2-2; 8 bases are a match to TRBD1. The CDR3 is 17 amino acids. Germline loops: CDR1 SNHLY, CDR2 FYNNEI. J lost 4 bases, V lost 0 bases, and 7 bases had no gene match. The CDR3 coding sequence is TGTGCCAGCAGTGAAGCGCCCCCAGACAGGGGCACCGGGGAGCTGTTTTTT. This translates into CASSEAPPDRGTGELFF. The variable domain in full, with the rest retrieved from reference TRBV2 and TRBJ2-2, is EPEVTQTPSHQVTQMGQEVILRCVPISNHLYFYWYRQILGQKVEFLVSFYNNEISEKSEIFDDQFSVERPDGSNFTLKIRSTKLEDSAMYFCASSEAPPDRGTGELFFGEGSRLTVL.

This chain uses TRBV7-2 with TRBJ1-5, with 7 positions matching TRBD1. The CDR3 is 14 residues long. CDR1 is SGHTA and CDR2 is FQGNSA in the germline V gene. The trim removed 5 bases at V and 5 bases at J, leaving 6 bases unmatched. The CDR3 loop reads CASSPRTGHQPQHF. As DNA, the CDR3 is TGTGCCAGCAGCCCAAGGACAGGCCATCAGCCCCAGCATTTT.

The chain couples TRBV19 to TRBJ1-2, with a possible D match to TRBD1 (6 bases). The germline V gene has CDR1 LNHDA and CDR2 SQIVND (reference sequence). V was pared by 7 bases and J by 4 bases, with 22 bases between. The CDR3 covers 16 residues. In DNA, the CDR3 is TGTGCCAGTACCCAGCCAGGGGCCCCCTACTTCTATGGCTACACCTTC. Protein: CASTQPGAPYFYGYTF. Full variable domain (outside the CDR3, taken from reference TRBV19 and TRBJ1-2): DGGITQSPKYLFRKEGQNVTLSCEQNLNHDAMYWYRQDPGQGLRLIYYSQIVNDFQKGDIAEGYSVSREKKESFPLTVTSAQKNPTAFYLCASTQPGAPYFYGYTFGSGTRLTVV.

The J gene is TRBJ1-4, the V gene TRBV19; no clear D gene. The CDR3 loop spans 14 amino acids. V was clipped by 0 bases and J by 8 bases, with 10 bases between them. Per the germline V gene, CDR1 is LNHDA and CDR2 is SQIVND (reference sequence). Here the CDR3 reads CASSIDGSGEKLFF. In nucleotides, the CDR3 is TGTGCCAGTAGTATAGACGGAAGCGGCGAAAAACTGTTTTTT. The full variable domain, in which reference TRBV19 and TRBJ1-4 provide the parts outside the CDR3, is DGGITQSPKYLFRKEGQNVTLSCEQNLNHDAMYWYRQDPGQGLRLIYYSQIVNDFQKGDIAEGYSVSREKKESFPLTVTSAQKNPTAFYLCASSIDGSGEKLFFGSGTQLSVL.

The chain recombines TRBV2 with TRBJ2-2, with a tentative D call TRBD1 (5 bases). Per germline, CDR1 SNHLY and CDR2 FYNNEI. Trimming cost V 6 bases and J 7 bases, with 12 bases left between them. This CDR3 region has 13 residues. The CDR3 DNA reads TGTGCCAGCAGGGGGCCTGTCAGCGGGGAGCTGTTTTTT. This encodes CASRGPVSGELFF.

The V call is TRBV30, the J call TRBJ1-5, with D possibly TRBD1 on 5 matching bases. The CDR3 runs 15 residues. V lost 0 bases and J lost 2, with 11 bases in between. Per germline, CDR1 GTSNPN and CDR2 SVGIG (reference sequence). CDR3 DNA: TGTGCCTGGAGTGTCATGGGGCGCGGCAATCAGCCCCAGCATTTT. As protein: CAWSVMGRGNQPQHF.